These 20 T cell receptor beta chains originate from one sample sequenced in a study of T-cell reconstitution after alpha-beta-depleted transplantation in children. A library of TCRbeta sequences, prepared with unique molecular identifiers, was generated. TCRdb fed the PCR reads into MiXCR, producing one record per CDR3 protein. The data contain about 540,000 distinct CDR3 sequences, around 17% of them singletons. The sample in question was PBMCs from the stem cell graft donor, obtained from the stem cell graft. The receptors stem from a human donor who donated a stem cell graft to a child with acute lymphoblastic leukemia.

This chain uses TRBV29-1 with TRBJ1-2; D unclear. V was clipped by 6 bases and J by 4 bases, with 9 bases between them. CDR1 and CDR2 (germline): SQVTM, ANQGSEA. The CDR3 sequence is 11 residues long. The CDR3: CSVQLGYGYTF. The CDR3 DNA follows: TGCAGCGTCCAGCTCGGCTATGGCTACACCTTC.

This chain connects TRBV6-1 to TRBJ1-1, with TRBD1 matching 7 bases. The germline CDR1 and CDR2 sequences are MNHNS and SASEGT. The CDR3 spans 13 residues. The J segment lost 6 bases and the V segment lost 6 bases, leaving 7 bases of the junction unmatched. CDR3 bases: TGTGCCAGCAGGAGGACAGGTAGCCCTGAAGCTTTCTTT. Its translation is CASRRTGSPEAFF.

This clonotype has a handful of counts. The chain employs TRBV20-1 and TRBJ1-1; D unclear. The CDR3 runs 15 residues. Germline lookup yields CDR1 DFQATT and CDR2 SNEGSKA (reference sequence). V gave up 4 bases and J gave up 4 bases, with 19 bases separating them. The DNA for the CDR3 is TGCAGTGCTATAGGGATGGGCTTAGTGAGCACTGAAGCTTTCTTT. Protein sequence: CSAIGMGLVSTEAFF.

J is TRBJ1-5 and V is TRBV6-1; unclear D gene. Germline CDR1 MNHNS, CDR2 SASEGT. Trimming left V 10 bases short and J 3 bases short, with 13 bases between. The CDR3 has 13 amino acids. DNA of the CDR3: TGTGCCAACCCATACCGTTTCAATCAGCCCCAGCATTTT. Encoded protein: CANPYRFNQPQHF.

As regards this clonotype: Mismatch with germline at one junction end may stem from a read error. The chain's CDR3 is CASSRNRDRSYF. CDR3 DNA: TGTGCCAGCAGCCGGAACCGGGACAGAAGTTATTTC. The gene calls are TRBV7-9 and TRBJ2-7, with TRBD1 identical over 7 bases. This CDR3 is built from 12 residues. Germline values: CDR1 SEHNR, CDR2 FQNEAQ (reference sequence).

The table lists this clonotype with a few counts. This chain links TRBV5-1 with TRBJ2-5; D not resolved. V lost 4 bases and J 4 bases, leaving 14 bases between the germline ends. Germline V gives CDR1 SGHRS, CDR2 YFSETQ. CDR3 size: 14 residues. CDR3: CASSVHSQLETQYF. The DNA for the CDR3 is TGCGCCAGCAGCGTCCACAGCCAGCTAGAGACCCAGTACTTC.

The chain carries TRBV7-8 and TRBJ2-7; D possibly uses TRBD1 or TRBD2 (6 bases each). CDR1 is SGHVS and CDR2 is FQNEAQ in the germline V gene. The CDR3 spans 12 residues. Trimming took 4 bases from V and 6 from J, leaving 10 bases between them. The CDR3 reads CASSYGGGEQYF. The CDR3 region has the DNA TGTGCCAGCAGCTACGGGGGCGGCGAGCAGTACTTC.

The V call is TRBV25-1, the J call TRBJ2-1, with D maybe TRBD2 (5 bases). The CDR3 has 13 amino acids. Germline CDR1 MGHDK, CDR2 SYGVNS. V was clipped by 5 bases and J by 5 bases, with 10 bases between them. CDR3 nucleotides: TGTGCCAGCAGTCCACGGAGGAACAATGAGCAGTTCTTC. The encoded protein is CASSPRRNNEQFF. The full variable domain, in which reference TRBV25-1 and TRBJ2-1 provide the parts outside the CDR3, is EADIYQTPRYLVIGTGKKITLECSQTMGHDKMYWYQQDPGMELHLIHYSYGVNSTEKGDLSSESTVSRIRTEHFPLTLESARPSHTSQYLCASSPRRNNEQFFGPGTRLTVL.

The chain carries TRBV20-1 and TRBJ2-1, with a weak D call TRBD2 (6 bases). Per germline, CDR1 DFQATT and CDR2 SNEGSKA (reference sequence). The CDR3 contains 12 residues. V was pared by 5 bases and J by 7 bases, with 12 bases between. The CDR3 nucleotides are TGCAGTGCTCCGGGGGTAACTAATGAGCAGTTCTTC. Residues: CSAPGVTNEQFF.

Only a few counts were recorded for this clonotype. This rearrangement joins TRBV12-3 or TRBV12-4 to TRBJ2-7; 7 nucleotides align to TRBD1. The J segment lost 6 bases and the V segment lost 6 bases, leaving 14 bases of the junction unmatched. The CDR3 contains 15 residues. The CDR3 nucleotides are TGTGCCAGCAGCACGACAGGGATTGGAGTCAGCGAGCAGTACTTC. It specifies CASSTTGIGVSEQYF.

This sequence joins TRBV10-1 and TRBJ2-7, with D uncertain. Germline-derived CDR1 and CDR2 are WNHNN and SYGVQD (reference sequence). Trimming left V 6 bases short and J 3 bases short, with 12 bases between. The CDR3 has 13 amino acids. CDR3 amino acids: CASSASLSYEQYF. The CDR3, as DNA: TGCGCCAGCAGCGCCTCCCTGAGCTACGAGCAGTACTTC.

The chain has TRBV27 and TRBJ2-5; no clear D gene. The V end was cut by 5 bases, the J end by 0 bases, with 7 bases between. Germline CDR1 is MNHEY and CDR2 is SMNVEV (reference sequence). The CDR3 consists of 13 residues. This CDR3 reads CASSHTDQETQYF. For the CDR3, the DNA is TGTGCCAGCAGTCACACCGACCAAGAGACCCAGTACTTC.

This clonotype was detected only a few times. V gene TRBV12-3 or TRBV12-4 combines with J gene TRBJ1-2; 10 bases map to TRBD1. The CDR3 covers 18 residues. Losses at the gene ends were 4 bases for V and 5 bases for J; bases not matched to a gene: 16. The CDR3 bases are TGTGCCAGCAGTTCCCCACTCGGACAGGGGGATTATTCGTATGGCTACACCTTC. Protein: CASSSPLGQGDYSYGYTF.

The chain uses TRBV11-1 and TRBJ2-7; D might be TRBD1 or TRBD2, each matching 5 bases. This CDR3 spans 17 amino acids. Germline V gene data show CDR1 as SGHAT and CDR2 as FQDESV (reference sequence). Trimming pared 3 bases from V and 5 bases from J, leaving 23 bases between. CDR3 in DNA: TGTGCCAGCAGCTTCCGTAGGCATGAGGGGCCTAATAACGAGCAGTACTTC. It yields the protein CASSFRRHEGPNNEQYF.

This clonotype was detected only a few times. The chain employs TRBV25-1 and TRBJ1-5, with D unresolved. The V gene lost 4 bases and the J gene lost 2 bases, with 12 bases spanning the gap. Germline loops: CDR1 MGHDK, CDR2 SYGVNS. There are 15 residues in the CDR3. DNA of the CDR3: TGTGCCAGCAGTGTTAAACAGCGGGGCAATCAGCCCCAGCATTTT. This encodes CASSVKQRGNQPQHF.

The CDR3 DNA follows: TGCAGTGCTGACGCCGGGCTTTGGAATCAGCCCCAGCATTTT. Protein sequence: CSADAGLWNQPQHF. The V gene is TRBV20-1, the J gene TRBJ1-5, with no clear D. The CDR3 runs 14 residues. Germline CDR1 is DFQATT and CDR2 is SNEGSKA (reference sequence). V lost 5 bases and J lost 4, with 15 bases in between.

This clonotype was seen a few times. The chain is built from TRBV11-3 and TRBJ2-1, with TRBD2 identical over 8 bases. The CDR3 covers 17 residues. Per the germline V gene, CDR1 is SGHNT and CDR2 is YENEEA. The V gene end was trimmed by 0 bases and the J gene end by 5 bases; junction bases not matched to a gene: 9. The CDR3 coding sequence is TGTGCCAGCAGCTTAGATCTGGGACGGGAGGGGAACAATGAGCAGTTCTTC. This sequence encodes CASSLDLGREGNNEQFF.

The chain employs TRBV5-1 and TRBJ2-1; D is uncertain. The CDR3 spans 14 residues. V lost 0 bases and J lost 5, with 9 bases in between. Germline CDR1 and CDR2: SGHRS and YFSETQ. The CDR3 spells CASSLAPNNNEQFF. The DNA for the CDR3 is TGCGCCAGCAGCTTGGCCCCGAATAACAATGAGCAGTTCTTC.

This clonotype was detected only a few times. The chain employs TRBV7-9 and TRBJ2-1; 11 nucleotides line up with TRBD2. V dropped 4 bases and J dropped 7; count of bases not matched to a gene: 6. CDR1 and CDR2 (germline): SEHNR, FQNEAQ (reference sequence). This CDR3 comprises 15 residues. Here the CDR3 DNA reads TGTGCCAGCAGCTCTCCCGGGACTAGCGGTAATGAGCAGTTCTTC. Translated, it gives CASSSPGTSGNEQFF.

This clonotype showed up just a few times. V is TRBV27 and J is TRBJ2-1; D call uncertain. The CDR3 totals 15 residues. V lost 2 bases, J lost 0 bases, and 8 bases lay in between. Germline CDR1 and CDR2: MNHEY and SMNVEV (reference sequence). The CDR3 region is CASSLGQISYNEQFF. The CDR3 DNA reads TGTGCCAGCAGTTTAGGCCAGATCTCCTACAATGAGCAGTTCTTC.